This entry lists 21 T cell receptor beta chains sequenced from one sample in a study of T-cell reconstitution after alpha-beta-depleted transplantation in children. The authors prepared the TCRbeta library with unique molecular identifiers. TCRdb passed the PCR reads through MiXCR, listing each CDR3 protein once. This sample has 350,000 to 400,000 distinct CDR3 sequences, with about 20% found just once. Sequencing used PBMCs from the stem cell graft donor, obtained from the stem cell graft. The receptor set was obtained from a human donor who donated a stem cell graft to a child with acute myeloid leukemia.

This clonotype was seen a handful of times. This rearrangement joins TRBV4-1 to TRBJ1-1, with D maybe TRBD1 (5 bases). The germline V and J ends were trimmed by 1 base and 2 bases, with 17 bases remaining between them. The germline V gene has CDR1 MGHRA and CDR2 YSYEKL. The CDR3 has 17 amino acids. Here the CDR3 reads CASSQVAGEGTNTEAFF. In nucleotides, the CDR3 is TGCGCCAGCAGCCAAGTTGCGGGGGAGGGCACAAACACTGAAGCTTTCTTT.

This clonotype is labeled as medium-sized. CDR3 in amino acids: CSARSGGLAGNTGELFF. The CDR3 bases are TGCAGTGCTAGATCGGGAGGACTAGCGGGGAACACCGGGGAGCTGTTTTTT. The chain combines TRBV20-1 with TRBJ2-2, with 11 bases lining up with TRBD2. Per germline, CDR1 DFQATT and CDR2 SNEGSKA (reference sequence). The V gene end was trimmed by 2 bases and the J gene end by 1 base; junction bases not matched to a gene: 6. This CDR3 is 17 amino acids long.

The chain has TRBV28 and TRBJ2-6; D not certain. The CDR3 runs 15 residues. V was cut by 3 bases and J by 2 bases, with 8 bases left in between. Germline CDR1 is MDHEN and CDR2 is SYDVKM. The CDR3 spells CASSFVEPGANVLTF. Written as DNA, the CDR3 is TGTGCCAGCAGTTTTGTGGAGCCTGGGGCCAACGTCCTGACTTTC.

This clonotype was seen repeatedly, ten times or more. The chain links TRBV5-1 to TRBJ2-1; TRBD1 matches 11 bases. CDR3 length: 15 amino acids. V gave up 4 bases and J gave up 2 bases; unmatched junction bases: 2. CDR1 and CDR2 from the germline V gene are SGHRS and YFSETQ. Written as DNA, the CDR3 is TGCGCCAGCAGCCCGGGACAGGGGGCCTACAATGAGCAGTTCTTC. This gives the protein CASSPGQGAYNEQFF.

This clonotype occurred many times. The V and J genes are TRBV20-1 and TRBJ2-1; 7 bases are shared with TRBD2. Germline V gene data show CDR1 as DFQATT and CDR2 as SNEGSKA (reference sequence). With 3 bases clipped from V and 3 bases from J, the junction kept 8 bases outside the gene matches. This CDR3 has 15 residues. Written as DNA, the CDR3 is TGCAGTGCTAGCCCCCGGGAGGTGGACTACAATGAGCAGTTCTTC. The encoded protein is CSASPREVDYNEQFF.

This clonotype was observed at least ten times. The chain uses TRBV10-3 and TRBJ1-4; D uncertain. The V end was cut by 1 base, the J end by 0 bases, with 6 bases between. Germline V gene data show CDR1 as ENHRY and CDR2 as SYGVKD. The CDR3 loop spans 15 amino acids. The CDR3 DNA follows: TGTGCCATCAGTGAGTTTTCCTCAACTAATGAAAAACTGTTTTTT. Residues: CAISEFSSTNEKLFF.

This clonotype was found many times. The J gene is TRBJ2-3, the V gene TRBV29-1, with unresolved D. From germline, CDR1 is SQVTM and CDR2 ANQGSEA. Deletions cut 7 bases from V and 2 bases from J, with 13 bases between. This CDR3 is 13 amino acids long. The CDR3 DNA reads as TGCAGCGCACGACCCCTCTTCACAGATACGCAGTATTTT. Amino acid sequence: CSARPLFTDTQYF.

This clonotype was seen a few times. The chain has TRBV4-1 and TRBJ2-1; D unclear. Trimming removed 8 bases from V and 7 bases from J, with 12 bases in between. The CDR3 consists of 12 residues. Germline values: CDR1 MGHRA, CDR2 YSYEKL. CDR3 sequence (DNA): TGCGCCAGCTCCCCCGTGAGTAATGAGCAGTTCTTC. It encodes CASSPVSNEQFF.

This clonotype was observed a few times. This chain connects TRBV20-1 to TRBJ2-2; D is unresolved. Per germline, CDR1 DFQATT and CDR2 SNEGSKA (reference sequence). The CDR3 extends over 16 amino acids. The V gene lost 2 bases and the J gene lost 2 bases, with 15 bases spanning the gap. The CDR3 spells CSARNFLAANTGELFF. As DNA, the CDR3 is TGCAGTGCTAGAAATTTTTTGGCCGCCAACACCGGGGAGCTGTTTTTT.

This clonotype was seen only a few times. The rearrangement uses TRBV4-2 and TRBJ2-7; D is tentatively TRBD1 or TRBD2 (5 bases each). The V and J ends lost 1 base and 0 bases respectively, with 16 bases between them. Germline V gene data show CDR1 as LGHNA and CDR2 as YNFKEQ. This CDR3 has 17 residues. The CDR3: CASSQASGTGGSYEQYF. Written as DNA, the CDR3 is TGTGCCAGCAGCCAAGCCTCCGGGACGGGTGGCTCCTACGAGCAGTACTTC.

This clonotype was seen a single time. The rearrangement joins TRBV28 to TRBJ2-7, with 10 bases matching TRBD2. The CDR3 has 14 amino acids. V was clipped by 6 bases and J by 4 bases; unmatched bases: 6. Germline CDR1 is MDHEN and CDR2 is SYDVKM. The CDR3 is CASRLAGVGYEQYF. DNA of the CDR3: TGTGCCAGCAGGCTAGCGGGAGTAGGATACGAGCAGTACTTC.

The rearrangement joins TRBV25-1 to TRBJ2-3, with D possibly being TRBD2 (5 bases). The CDR3 runs 15 residues. CDR1 MGHDK and CDR2 SYGVNS come from the germline V gene. V lost 4 bases to trimming and J lost 5 bases, with 16 bases between them. CDR3 DNA: TGTGCCAGCAGTGGCACAACGGGCGGGCTAGATACGCAGTATTTT. Translated, it gives CASSGTTGGLDTQYF.

This clonotype was counted ten times or more. The chain has TRBV27 and TRBJ1-1, with 9 bases that match TRBD1. Germline assignment: CDR1 MNHEY and CDR2 SMNVEV (reference sequence). This CDR3 has 14 amino acids. J lost 4 bases, V lost 4 bases, and 4 bases had no gene match. CDR3 coding DNA: TGTGCCAGCAGTTACGGGACAGGGAGCACTGAAGCTTTCTTT. This encodes CASSYGTGSTEAFF.

The V call is TRBV12-3 or TRBV12-4, the J call TRBJ2-3, with D possibly being TRBD1 (5 bases). The CDR3 totals 12 residues. Trimming shortened V by 4 bases and J by 4 bases, and 6 bases separated the two germline ends. CDR3 region: CASSSQADTQYF. The CDR3 DNA reads TGTGCCAGCAGTTCACAGGCAGATACGCAGTATTTT.

This chain connects TRBV2 to TRBJ2-4; D perhaps matches TRBD2 (5 bases). The germline V gene encodes CDR1 SNHLY and CDR2 FYNNEI. Trimming pared 6 bases from V and 15 bases from J, leaving 15 bases between. The CDR3 is made up of 11 amino acids. CDR3 nucleotide sequence: TGTGCCAGCAGGGGTGACGGGGAACGGTACTTC. Amino acid sequence: CASRGDGERYF.

This clonotype was counted only a few times. This chain connects TRBV5-1 to TRBJ2-7, with TRBD1 identical over 10 bases. V lost 4 bases, J lost 5 bases, and 6 bases stayed unmatched. Germline V lookup: CDR1 SGHRS, CDR2 YFSETQ. The CDR3 sequence is 14 residues long. CDR3 coding DNA: TGCGCCAGCAGCCCGGGGACAGGGGAGGACGAGCAGTACTTC. Protein product: CASSPGTGEDEQYF.

This clonotype was detected only a few times. V gene TRBV6-1 combines with J gene TRBJ2-2; TRBD2 matches at 14 bases. J gave up 7 bases and V 5 bases, and 6 bases lay outside the gene matches. The CDR3 runs 16 residues. Germline V gene data show CDR1 as MNHNS and CDR2 as SASEGT. CDR3 nucleotides: TGTGCCAGCAGTCTCCAGGGACTAGCGGGAGTCGGGGAGCTGTTTTTT. Translation gives CASSLQGLAGVGELFF.

This clonotype was found once. The gene calls are TRBV20-1 and TRBJ2-3, with TRBD1 identical over 8 bases. Germline CDR1 and CDR2: DFQATT and SNEGSKA (reference sequence). The CDR3 is 14 amino acids. Trimming cost V 5 bases and J 9 bases; bases outside gene matches: 13. CDR3 DNA: TGCAGTGCTTTGGACAGGGCCCCTTTCGGAACGCAGTATTTT. Translated: CSALDRAPFGTQYF.

The chain uses TRBV12-3 or TRBV12-4 and TRBJ2-3, with 7 bases aligning to TRBD2. V trimming: 4 bases; J trimming: 8 bases; junction bases outside the gene matches: 9. The CDR3 spans 14 residues. The CDR3 here is CASSSGTKTLTQYF. CDR3 nucleotides: TGTGCCAGCAGTTCCGGGACTAAGACACTTACGCAGTATTTT.

The rearrangement uses TRBV29-1 and TRBJ2-1, with D possibly called TRBD1 or TRBD2 (5 bases each). The germline V gene encodes CDR1 SQVTM and CDR2 ANQGSEA. The CDR3 extends over 10 amino acids. The V end was cut by 7 bases, the J end by 9 bases, with 10 bases between. The CDR3 region is CSGVGTEQFF. The CDR3 DNA is TGCAGCGGGGTGGGGACTGAGCAGTTCTTC.

This sequence joins TRBV5-1 and TRBJ1-2; 10 bases are a match to TRBD1. Germline values: CDR1 SGHRS, CDR2 YFSETQ. Trimming took 3 bases from V and 8 from J; bases not matched to a gene: 7. The CDR3 totals 14 residues. CDR3 in amino acids: CASSSAGTGDGYTF. CDR3 bases: TGCGCCAGCAGCTCTGCCGGGACAGGGGACGGCTACACCTTC.